The present T cell receptor (beta chain) was sequenced within a study of identifying expanded T cells in peripheral blood. The study, taken as a whole, reports: Variance in clone template counts between approximately two-week samples significantly increased with total template count across all healthy donors. About 1.2 clones differed between technical replicates, versus approximately 16 and 20 over time.

The CDR3 is made up of 15 amino acids. The V end was cut by 8 bases, the J end by 7 bases, with 20 bases between. Germline V lookup: CDR1 MDHEN, CDR2 SYDVKM. No infections or other immune events were documented during collection. About this clone itself: The antigen is not known.

Profiled with immunoSEQ multiplex PCR; TCRdb holds only in-frame clones, not every one. This table has some 91,000 clones, approximately 89% appearing once. This TCR was sampled from a person aged 18-70 years in good health. The material sequenced was blood. The rearrangement links TRBV28 to TRBJ1-4; D perhaps matches TRBD1 (6 bases). CDR3 bases: TGTGCCAGCCGCGCAAGGGGGGGCTGGGGTGAAAAACTGTTTTTT. It encodes CASRARGGWGEKLFF.